What follows are 25 T cell receptor beta chains derived from one specimen sequenced in a study of T cell repertoires in cytomegalovirus infection. TCRdb re-analysed the reads in MiXCR, keeping a single row per CDR3 protein. The sample shows about 69,000 distinct CDR3 sequences, about 27% of them seen only once. Their antigen targets remain unknown. Sequenced material: CD8+ T cells from cultured PBMCs, taken from culture after CMV antigen stimulation. The receptors were gathered from a human donor in good health (CMV status not recorded). Some clones in this sample may be carry-over from other donors' samples.

V and J are TRBV6-6 and TRBJ1-1, with 7 bases identical to TRBD1. V was clipped by 6 bases and J by 4 bases; unmatched bases: 5. CDR1 and CDR2 (germline): MNHNY, SVGAGI (reference sequence). This CDR3 is 13 amino acids long. The CDR3 here is CASRDRAITEAFF. CDR3 DNA sequence: TGTGCCAGCAGAGACAGGGCAATCACTGAAGCTTTCTTT.

This clonotype occurred many times. The rearrangement joins TRBV12-3 or TRBV12-4 to TRBJ1-5; 7 positions agree with TRBD1. This CDR3 spans 14 amino acids. V dropped 7 bases and J dropped 10; count of bases not matched to a gene: 13. The CDR3, as DNA: TGTGCCAGCACAGCCGGGACAGCCCTAACCCCCCAGCATTTT. Encoded protein: CASTAGTALTPQHF.

This clonotype was observed a handful of times. The CDR3 loop is CASQSGVRQPQHF. The CDR3 nucleotides are TGTGCCAGCCAATCGGGGGTGAGGCAGCCCCAGCATTTT. The genes are TRBV6-2 or TRBV6-3 and TRBJ1-5, with D maybe TRBD1 (5 bases). The CDR3 loop spans 13 amino acids. The germline V and J ends were trimmed by 8 bases and 7 bases, with 15 bases remaining between them. The germline gives CDR1 MNHEY, CDR2 SVGEGT.

The V and J genes are TRBV30 and TRBJ2-3, with 10 bases identical to TRBD2. The ends lost 0 bases at V and 4 bases at J; junction bases unmatched: 4. The length of the CDR3 is 15 residues. CDR1 is GTSNPN, CDR2 SVGIG, per germline (reference sequence). CDR3 nucleotide sequence: TGTGCCTGGAGTGTTACTAGCGGGATTGCAGATACGCAGTATTTT. Translating gives CAWSVTSGIADTQYF.

This clonotype was recorded many times. This chain connects TRBV7-8 to TRBJ1-1; D call uncertain. The V and J ends lost 2 bases and 1 base respectively, with 8 bases between them. The CDR3 totals 14 residues. CDR1 and CDR2 from the germline V gene are SGHVS and FQNEAQ. The CDR3 region is CASSLTSPNTEAFF. The DNA of the CDR3 is TGTGCCAGCAGCTTAACATCCCCGAACACTGAAGCTTTCTTT.

This clonotype was recorded only once. The chain joins TRBV15 to TRBJ2-1, with D uncertain. V shed 5 bases and J shed 8 bases, with 13 bases lying between them. The CDR3 length is 13 residues. The germline gives CDR1 LNHNV, CDR2 YYDKDF (reference sequence). CDR3 sequence (DNA): TGTGCCACCAGCCCCGGATCATTCGATGAGCAGTTCTTC. This encodes CATSPGSFDEQFF.

In its sample, this clonotype was seen a few times. The chain uses TRBV15 and TRBJ1-1, with D maybe TRBD1 (5 bases). V was pared by 0 bases and J by 5 bases, with 10 bases between. This CDR3 is built from 14 residues. Looked up from germline, CDR1 is LNHNV and CDR2 is YYDKDF (reference sequence). The CDR3 DNA reads TGTGCCACCAGCAGAGATGGGGCGGGAACTGAAGCTTTCTTT. This codes for CATSRDGAGTEAFF. The full variable domain, with the rest looked up from reference TRBV15 and TRBJ1-1, is DAMVIQNPRYQVTQFGKPVTLSCSQTLNHNVMYWYQQKSSQAPKLLFHYYDKDFNNEADTPDNFQSRRPNTSFCFLDIRSPGLGDTAMYLCATSRDGAGTEAFFGQGTRLTVV.

The chain joins TRBV4-1 to TRBJ1-2; 9 bases match TRBD1. V gave up 3 bases and J gave up 3 bases; unmatched junction bases: 2. CDR3 length: 14 residues. Germline loops: CDR1 MGHRA, CDR2 YSYEKL. The CDR3 coding sequence is TGCGCCAGCAGCCAGGACAGGGGCGACTATGGCTACACCTTC. This translates into CASSQDRGDYGYTF.

The chain employs TRBV7-6 and TRBJ2-1; D is uncertain. Trimming took off 0 bases at V and 2 bases at J, with 8 bases between the two ends. The germline V gene encodes CDR1 SGHVS and CDR2 FNYEAQ. CDR3 length: 15 residues. The CDR3 nucleotides read TGTGCCAGCAGCTTAGCGGCGAGTACCTACAATGAGCAGTTCTTC. Translating gives CASSLAASTYNEQFF.

This rearrangement joins TRBV7-4 to TRBJ2-7; the D gene is possibly TRBD2 (6 bases). The CDR3 loop spans 14 amino acids. Trimming took off 3 bases at V and 6 bases at J, with 15 bases between the two ends. CDR1 SGHVT and CDR2 SQSDAQ come from the germline V gene. The DNA for the CDR3 is TGTGCCAGCAGCTTGGAGGGACTTGCTCGCGAGCAGTACTTC. This gives the protein CASSLEGLAREQYF.

This clonotype has a handful of counts. The chain uses TRBV12-5 and TRBJ2-5; D gene unclear. V dropped 3 bases and J dropped 2 bases, with 4 bases sitting between them. CDR1 and CDR2 (germline): LGHNT, FRNRAP. The CDR3 is 12 amino acids. CDR3 nucleotide sequence: TGTGCTAGTGGTTTAGGTCAAGAGACCCAGTACTTC. This gives the protein CASGLGQETQYF.

This clonotype turned up a few times. The chain couples TRBV7-9 to TRBJ2-2; 10 bases align to TRBD2. This CDR3 region has 15 residues. V lost 4 bases to trimming and J lost 5 bases; unmatched junction nucleotides: 4. Germline CDR1 reads SEHNR; CDR2 reads FQNEAQ (reference sequence). CDR3 nucleotide sequence: TGTGCCAGCAGCTATCTAGCGGGAGAGACCGGGGAGCTGTTTTTT. It yields the protein CASSYLAGETGELFF.

The sample holds a few counts of this clonotype. DNA of the CDR3: TGTGCCAGCAGCGAATCGACCCGGGGCTCCTACAATGAGCAGTTCTTC. It translates to CASSESTRGSYNEQFF. The chain couples TRBV7-9 to TRBJ2-1; weak D call: TRBD2 (5 bases). The germline V and J ends were trimmed by 5 bases and 0 bases, with 14 bases remaining between them. CDR3 size: 16 residues. CDR1 SEHNR and CDR2 FQNEAQ come from the germline V gene (reference sequence).

This clonotype was found many times. J is TRBJ2-7 and V is TRBV4-2; 9 bases are shared with TRBD1. Unmatched junction bases numbered 7, after V lost 0 bases and J lost 7 bases. CDR1 LGHNA and CDR2 YNFKEQ come from the germline V gene. The CDR3 extends over 15 amino acids. CDR3 region: CASSQDPQGANEQYF. As DNA, the CDR3 is TGTGCCAGCAGCCAAGACCCACAGGGGGCGAATGAGCAGTACTTC.

The chain is built from TRBV9 and TRBJ2-3; TRBD2 agrees at 8 bases. Germline V CDR1 and CDR2: SGDLS, YYNGEE. This CDR3 has 16 amino acids. Trimming cost V 4 bases and J 1 base; bases outside gene matches: 8. The CDR3 region is CASSLEAGGRTDTQYF. CDR3 sequence (DNA): TGTGCCAGCAGCCTAGAGGCGGGGGGACGCACAGATACGCAGTATTTT. Filled out from reference TRBV9 and TRBJ2-3, the complete variable domain reads DSGVTQTPKHLITATGQRVTLRCSPRSGDLSVYWYQQSLDQGLQFLIQYYNGEERAKGNILERFSAQQFPDLHSELNLSSLELGDSALYFCASSLEAGGRTDTQYFGPGTRLTVL.

The chain recombines TRBV19 with TRBJ2-7, with 7 bases that match TRBD2. The CDR3 length is 17 residues. Germline values: CDR1 LNHDA, CDR2 SQIVND (reference sequence). Unmatched junction bases numbered 15, after V lost 0 bases and J lost 7 bases. CDR3: CASSIDNGGGNVDEQYF. Here the CDR3 DNA reads TGTGCCAGTAGTATAGATAACGGGGGAGGGAACGTCGATGAGCAGTACTTC.

This clonotype was seen many times. This chain joins TRBV19 and TRBJ1-6; 7 bases map to TRBD1. The CDR3 contains 16 residues. V lost 0 bases and J lost 7; bases outside the gene matches: 6. The germline V gene has CDR1 LNHDA and CDR2 SQIVND (reference sequence). The CDR3 nucleotides are TGTGCCAGTAGTATAGAAACAGGGGTCGGGAATTCACCCCTCCACTTT. Its translation is CASSIETGVGNSPLHF.

This chain connects TRBV5-1 to TRBJ1-1; 7 positions match TRBD1. CDR1 is SGHRS and CDR2 is YFSETQ in the germline V gene. V lost 4 bases, J lost 4 bases, and 10 bases stayed unmatched. The CDR3 covers 15 residues. CDR3 bases: TGCGCCAGCAGCCCCAAAACACAGGGGTTCACTGAAGCTTTCTTT. This gives the protein CASSPKTQGFTEAFF.

This clonotype was recorded many times. V usage is TRBV7-9 and J usage is TRBJ1-4; 8 bases are a match to TRBD1. J gave up 6 bases and V 5 bases, and 8 bases lay outside the gene matches. Germline CDR1 SEHNR, CDR2 FQNEAQ (reference sequence). CDR3 size: 15 residues. CDR3 region: CASSPDRGWYEKLFF. Here the CDR3 DNA reads TGTGCCAGCAGCCCCGACAGGGGATGGTATGAAAAACTGTTTTTT.

This clonotype showed up just a few times. The rearrangement uses TRBV20-1 and TRBJ2-7, with D perhaps TRBD1 (5 bases). V shed 8 bases and J shed 1 base, with 9 bases lying between them. The CDR3 length is 11 residues. CDR1 and CDR2 from the germline V gene are DFQATT and SNEGSKA (reference sequence). CDR3 DNA: TGCAGTTCGACAGCTTCCTACGAGCAGTACTTC. The encoded protein is CSSTASYEQYF.

This chain connects TRBV12-3 or TRBV12-4 to TRBJ1-1, with TRBD1 identical over 8 bases. The CDR3 loop spans 15 amino acids. Losses at the gene ends were 1 base for V and 0 bases for J; bases not matched to a gene: 1. DNA for the CDR3: TGTGCCAGCAGTTTAGACAGGGGGATGAACACTGAAGCTTTCTTT. Translated, it gives CASSLDRGMNTEAFF.

This clonotype appeared once. This rearrangement joins TRBV27 to TRBJ1-6, with unresolved D. CDR3 size: 13 residues. Germline V CDR1 and CDR2: MNHEY, SMNVEV (reference sequence). V was pared by 5 bases and J by 9 bases, with 11 bases between. DNA for the CDR3: TGTGCCAGCAGTCCTCCGAGCTTTTCACCCCTCCACTTT. It codes for CASSPPSFSPLHF.

The chain carries TRBV9 and TRBJ2-1, with TRBD2 matching over 9 bases. Trimming took 5 bases from V and 5 from J; bases not matched to a gene: 8. CDR3 length: 15 amino acids. Germline V gives CDR1 SGDLS, CDR2 YYNGEE. This CDR3 reads CASSMSGGTNNEQFF. The DNA of the CDR3 is TGTGCCAGCAGTATGAGCGGGGGGACCAACAATGAGCAGTTCTTC.

This clonotype has a handful of counts. The rearrangement joins TRBV6-1 to TRBJ1-5; D is uncertain. The CDR3 totals 16 residues. Germline V gene lookup returns CDR1 MNHNS and CDR2 SASEGT. V gave up 3 bases and J gave up 7 bases, with 19 bases separating them. Here the CDR3 DNA reads TGTGCCAGCAGTGAGCACAGCACCCTCCTGGGCCAGCCCCAGCATTTT. Protein sequence: CASSEHSTLLGQPQHF.

The chain carries TRBV12-3 or TRBV12-4 and TRBJ1-4; D call uncertain. The CDR3 contains 14 residues. V dropped 5 bases and J dropped 4 bases, with 11 bases sitting between them. For the CDR3, the DNA is TGTGCCAGCAGTCCGGACGGCCTTAATGAAAAACTGTTTTTT. Protein sequence: CASSPDGLNEKLFF.